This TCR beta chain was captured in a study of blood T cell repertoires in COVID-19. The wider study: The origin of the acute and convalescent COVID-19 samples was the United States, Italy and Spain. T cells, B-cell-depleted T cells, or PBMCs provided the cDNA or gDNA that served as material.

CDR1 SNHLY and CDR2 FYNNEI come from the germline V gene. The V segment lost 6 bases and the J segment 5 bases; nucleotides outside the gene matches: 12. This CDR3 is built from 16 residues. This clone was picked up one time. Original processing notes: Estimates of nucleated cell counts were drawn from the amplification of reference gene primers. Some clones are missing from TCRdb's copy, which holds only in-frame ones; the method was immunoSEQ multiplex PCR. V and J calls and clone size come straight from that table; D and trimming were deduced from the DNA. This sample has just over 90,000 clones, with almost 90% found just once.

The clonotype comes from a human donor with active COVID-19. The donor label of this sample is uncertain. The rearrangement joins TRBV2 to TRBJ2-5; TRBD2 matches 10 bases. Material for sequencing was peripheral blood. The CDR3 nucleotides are TGTGCCAGCAGGTCCAGCGGGGGGGCGGGGGCTGAGACCCAGTACTTC. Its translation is CASRSSGGAGAETQYF.